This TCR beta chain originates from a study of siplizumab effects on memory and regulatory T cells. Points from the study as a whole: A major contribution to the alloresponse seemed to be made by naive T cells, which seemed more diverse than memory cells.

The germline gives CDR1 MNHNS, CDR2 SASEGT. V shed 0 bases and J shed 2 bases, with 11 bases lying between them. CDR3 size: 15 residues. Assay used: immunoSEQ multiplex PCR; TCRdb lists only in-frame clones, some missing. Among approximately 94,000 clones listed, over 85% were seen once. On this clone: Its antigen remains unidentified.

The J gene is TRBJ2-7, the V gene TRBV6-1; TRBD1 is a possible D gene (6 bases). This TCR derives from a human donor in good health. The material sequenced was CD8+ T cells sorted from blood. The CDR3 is CASSEAWGRTYEQYF. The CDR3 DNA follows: TGTGCCAGCAGTGAAGCCTGGGGGCGAACCTACGAGCAGTACTTC.